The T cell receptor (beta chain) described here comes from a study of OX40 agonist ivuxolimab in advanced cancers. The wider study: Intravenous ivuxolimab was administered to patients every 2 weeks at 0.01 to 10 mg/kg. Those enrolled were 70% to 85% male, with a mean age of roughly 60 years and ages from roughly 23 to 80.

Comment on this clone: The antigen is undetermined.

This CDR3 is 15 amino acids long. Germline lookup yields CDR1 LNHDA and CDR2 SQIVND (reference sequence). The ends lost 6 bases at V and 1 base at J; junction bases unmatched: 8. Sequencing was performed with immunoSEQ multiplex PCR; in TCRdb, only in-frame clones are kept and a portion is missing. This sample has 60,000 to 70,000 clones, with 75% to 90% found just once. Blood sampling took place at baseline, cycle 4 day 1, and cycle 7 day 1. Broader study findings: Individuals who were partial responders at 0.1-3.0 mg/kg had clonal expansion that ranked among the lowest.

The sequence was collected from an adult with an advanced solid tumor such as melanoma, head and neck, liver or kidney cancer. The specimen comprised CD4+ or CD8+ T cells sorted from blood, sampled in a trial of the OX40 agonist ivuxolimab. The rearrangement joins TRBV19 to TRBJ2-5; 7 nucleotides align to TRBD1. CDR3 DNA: TGTGCCAGTAGCCAGGGACAGCAGATCCAAGAGACCCAGTACTTC. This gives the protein CASSQGQQIQETQYF.